This T cell receptor (beta chain) was sequenced during a study of shared clonotypes between healthy human individuals. Trimming stripped 1 base from V and 0 bases from J, with 9 bases between. The germline gives CDR1 MNHNY, CDR2 SVGAGI (reference sequence). This CDR3 is built from 15 residues. The naive CD8 population came from CD45RO-negative cells selected for CCR7, without terminally differentiated effector memory CD45RA+ cells. Using immunoSEQ multiplex PCR, the repertoire was profiled, and TCRdb retains in-frame clones only, with some absent. The sample has some 2 million clones, about 95% seen once; the top ten hold 1.1%.

The receptor was derived from a man between 18 and 35 years old in good health. Input material: naive CD8+ T cells sorted from blood. This chain connects TRBV6-6 to TRBJ1-1, with a possible D match to TRBD1 (5 bases). The DNA of the CDR3 is TGTGCCAGCAGTTACTTGGGGGGGGTGAACACTGAAGCTTTCTTT. Translation gives CASSYLGGVNTEAFF.